This TCR beta chain originates from a study of blood T cell repertoires in COVID-19. Study context: The analysed material was cDNA or gDNA that came from T cells, B-cell-depleted T cells, or PBMCs.

In terms of age and location, participants ranged from about 18 to 89 years and lived in approximately 26 US areas. This CDR3 is 15 amino acids long. Profiling relied on immunoSEQ multiplex PCR, and the TCRdb table lists in-frame clones only, not all of them. The sample shows 250,000 to 300,000 clones, over 85% of them seen only once. Sequenced: PBMCs or T cells enriched from blood (not recorded which). This chain connects TRBV1 to TRBJ2-5; TRBD2 is the table's D call, not checked against the DNA. TRBV1 is a pseudogene. The receptor was derived from a woman aged 55-69 years who had recovered from COVID-19. For the CDR3, the DNA is TGCACCAGCAGCCCCGAGCGGGAGCCTGGAGAGACCCAGTACTTC. It specifies CTSSPEREPGETQYF.